These 6 T cell receptor beta chains came from one sample sequenced in a study of blood T cell repertoires in COVID-19. Profiling relied on immunoSEQ multiplex PCR, and the TCRdb table lists in-frame clones only, not all of them. The table lists about 280,000 clones, approximately 88% of them singletons. The sample consisted of peripheral blood. These receptors all come from a young man with active or convalescent COVID-19.

This chain joins TRBV4-3 and TRBJ1-1; 8 nucleotides agree with TRBD1. V was pared by 1 base and J by 3 bases, with 10 bases of the junction left unmatched. CDR3 length: 17 amino acids. Germline V gene data show CDR1 as LGHNA and CDR2 as YSLEER. The CDR3 here is CASSQGRQGMLDTEAFF. CDR3 DNA: TGCGCCAGCAGCCAAGGAAGACAGGGGATGTTAGACACTGAAGCTTTCTTT.

This clone appeared a few times. The V and J genes are TRBV11-2 and TRBJ1-5; 8 bases are a match to TRBD1. The CDR3 covers 16 residues. V lost 0 bases, J lost 6 bases, and 7 bases stayed unmatched. CDR1 and CDR2 (germline): SGHAT, FQNNGV. DNA of the CDR3: TGTGCCAGCAGCTTAGATAAGGACAGGGTGGGTCAGCCCCAGCATTTT. Translation gives CASSLDKDRVGQPQHF.

The chain employs TRBV29-1 and TRBJ1-1; no clear D gene. The CDR3 is 11 amino acids. The germline V gene has CDR1 SQVTM and CDR2 ANQGSEA. V was pared by 4 bases and J by 4 bases, with 7 bases between. CDR3 in DNA: TGCAGCGTTGGGGCTGGCACTGAAGCTTTCTTT. This sequence encodes CSVGAGTEAFF.

V usage is TRBV14 and J usage is TRBJ2-2, with 7 bases identical to TRBD1. The CDR3 totals 17 residues. The trim removed 5 bases at V and 0 bases at J, leaving 9 bases unmatched. Germline V gene data show CDR1 as SGHDN and CDR2 as FVKESK. CDR3 sequence (DNA): TGTGCCAGCAGCTACCTACCGGGACAGTCGAACACCGGGGAGCTGTTTTTT. Amino acid sequence: CASSYLPGQSNTGELFF.

This chain uses TRBV6-2 or TRBV6-3 with TRBJ1-3; 8 nucleotides align to TRBD1. Germline V gene data show CDR1 as MNHEY and CDR2 as SVGEGT. There are 14 residues in the CDR3. V gave up 5 bases and J gave up 1 base; unmatched junction bases: 1. In DNA form, the CDR3 reads TGTGCCAGCAGTCGGACAGGGTCTGGAAACACCATATATTTT. It codes for CASSRTGSGNTIYF.

The chain is built from TRBV4-1 and TRBJ1-2; D gene ambiguous. V gave up 0 bases and J gave up 8 bases, with 10 bases separating them. Germline V gene sequence: CDR1 MGHRA, CDR2 YSYEKL. CDR3 length: 13 residues. The DNA for the CDR3 is TGCGCCAGCAGCCAAGAGCGTGGGCTCGGCTACACCTTC. Encoded protein: CASSQERGLGYTF.